This T cell receptor (beta chain) was recovered during a study of blood T cells in healthy people across ages. Overall study results and limits: Observed TCR beta diversity per million T cells went down as age went up. This fall followed a roughly linear course with age. Long-lived and aged donors differed, with more naive CD4+ cells and higher diversity in the long-lived. Naive and antigen-experienced cells were not separated, limiting conclusive comparison.

At least 7 million PBMCs were isolated per sample. Sample-barcoded 5' priming and a J-beta primer mix drove a second PCR of 7 to 11 cycles. TCRdb called the 5' RACE reads again in MiXCR, with one record for every CDR3 protein. The data contain 1.5 million to 2 million distinct CDR3 sequences, roughly 50% of them singletons. In the case of this clonotype: What it binds is not known.

The CDR3 has 15 residues. CDR1 is MDHEN, CDR2 SYDVKM, per germline. V was pared by 4 bases and J by 4 bases, with 5 bases of the junction left unmatched. The rearrangement joins TRBV28 to TRBJ2-5; 11 bases are shared with TRBD2. This receptor was taken from a woman aged 40 to 55 in good health. Sequenced: blood. The CDR3 bases are TGTGCCAGCAGTTACGGGGGACTAGCGGTAGAGACCCAGTACTTC. Its translation is CASSYGGLAVETQYF.